This T cell receptor beta chain was found in a study of T cell responses to AZD1222 COVID-19 vaccine. Germline CDR1 reads PRHDT; CDR2 reads FYEKMQ (reference sequence). CDR3 length: 12 residues. Deletions cut 0 bases from V and 6 bases from J, with 5 bases between. Produced via immunoSEQ multiplex PCR; TCRdb's table is partial and in-frame only. The table lists 65,000 to 70,000 clones, 82% of them singletons. A remark on this clone: Antigen: not known.

General study results and limits: The donor cohort was predominantly white British with a female majority, and clonal diversity may have been underestimated. Within unmutated variant regions lay the reported targets of nearly half of spike-specific TCRs.

The receptor comes from an adult in good health. The chain couples TRBV13 to TRBJ1-1; D gene ambiguous. The material was peripheral blood, obtained on day 0 of AZD1222 vaccination. DNA of the CDR3: TGTGCCAGCAGCTTAGGACGGCCTGAAGCTTTCTTT. Translating it yields CASSLGRPEAFF.